The 13 T cell receptor beta chains listed next were all sequenced from one sample in a study of PD-1 blockade in classical Hodgkin lymphoma. Every patient relapsed after autologous stem cell transplantation, and brentuximab vedotin exposure varied. Sequencing was performed with immunoSEQ multiplex PCR; in TCRdb, only in-frame clones are kept and a portion is missing. Among thousands of clones listed, approximately 77% were seen once. The input for sequencing was peripheral blood mononuclear cells (PBMCs), taken before the second cycle of nivolumab. These receptors were collected from a human donor with classical Hodgkin lymphoma.

The chain combines TRBV7-8 with TRBJ2-5; TRBD2 might be the D (5 bases). The CDR3 contains 15 residues. Trimming stripped 1 base from V and 1 base from J, with 10 bases between. The germline CDR1 and CDR2 sequences are SGHVS and FQNEAQ. The CDR3, as DNA: TGTGCCAGCAGCTTAGGGGGAGCGGCCCAAGAGACCCAGTACTTC. This encodes CASSLGGAAQETQYF.

This clone was detected only once. The chain employs TRBV5-1 and TRBJ2-7, with 11 bases identical to TRBD1. The germline CDR1 and CDR2 sequences are SGHRS and YFSETQ. This CDR3 is 16 amino acids long. The V segment lost 3 bases and the J segment 6 bases; nucleotides outside the gene matches: 11. This CDR3 reads CASSSGQGGLVGEQYF. In nucleotides, the CDR3 is TGCGCCAGCAGCTCGGGACAGGGGGGATTGGTTGGCGAGCAGTACTTC.

V usage is TRBV28 and J usage is TRBJ2-7; 8 nucleotides agree with TRBD2. With 3 bases clipped from V and 7 bases from J, the junction kept 8 bases outside the gene matches. The CDR3 has 14 amino acids. Germline CDR1 is MDHEN and CDR2 is SYDVKM. CDR3 amino acids: CASSFPTGGREQYF. Written as DNA, the CDR3 is TGTGCCAGCAGTTTCCCCACGGGAGGGAGGGAGCAGTACTTC. The full variable domain, its missing parts supplied by reference TRBV28 and TRBJ2-7, is DVKVTQSSRYLVKRTGEKVFLECVQDMDHENMFWYRQDPGLGLRLIYFSYDVKMKEKGDIPEGYSVSREKKERFSLILESASTNQTSMYLCASSFPTGGREQYFGPGTRLTVT.

In this sample, this clone turned up once. At one boundary the junction diverges from the germline segment, which might be a read error. The chain carries TRBV15 and TRBJ1-1, with 7 bases fitting TRBD1. The CDR3 has 15 residues. In germline, CDR1 is LNHNV, CDR2 YYDKDF (reference sequence). The chain's CDR3 is CAASRDQVRGTEAFF. The CDR3 DNA reads TGTGCCGCCAGCAGAGATCAGGTCAGGGGGACTGAAGCTTTCTTT.

The chain joins TRBV5-1 to TRBJ2-1; 8 bases fit TRBD1. Germline loops: CDR1 SGHRS, CDR2 YFSETQ. Germline trimming cut 0 bases from V and 7 bases from J; bases unmatched to any gene: 12. CDR3 size: 17 residues. The CDR3 reads CASSLESQGAVRNEQFF. CDR3 in DNA: TGCGCCAGCAGCTTGGAGTCTCAGGGGGCTGTTCGTAATGAGCAGTTCTTC. Full variable domain (rest looked up from reference TRBV5-1 and TRBJ2-1): KAGVTQTPRYLIKTRGQQVTLSCSPISGHRSVSWYQQTPGQGLQFLFEYFSETQRNKGNFPGRFSGRQFSNSRSEMNVSTLELGDSALYLCASSLESQGAVRNEQFFGPGTRLTVL.

The V call is TRBV5-6, the J call TRBJ1-1; D possibly corresponds to TRBD1 (5 bases). The V end was cut by 0 bases, the J end by 0 bases, with 9 bases between. The CDR3 contains 15 residues. Germline V CDR1 and CDR2: SGHDT, YYEEEE. CDR3 loop: CASSLAGTVNTEAFF. Written as DNA, the CDR3 is TGTGCCAGCAGCTTGGCCGGGACGGTGAACACTGAAGCTTTCTTT.

V gene TRBV28 combines with J gene TRBJ1-1, with D tentatively TRBD1 (6 bases). Per the germline V gene, CDR1 is MDHEN and CDR2 is SYDVKM. V was shortened by 7 bases and J by 2 bases, with 11 bases between the two germline ends. The CDR3 extends over 13 amino acids. DNA for the CDR3: TGTGCCAGCACCTGGACAGCAAACACTGAAGCTTTCTTT. Translating it yields CASTWTANTEAFF.

V is TRBV27 and J is TRBJ2-3; 7 bases fit TRBD2. Germline assignment: CDR1 MNHEY and CDR2 SMNVEV (reference sequence). The length of the CDR3 is 16 residues. Germline trimming cut 4 bases from V and 3 bases from J; bases unmatched to any gene: 10. The CDR3 DNA follows: TGTGCCAGCAGTTATCAGGGACTAAGTCCTACAGATACGCAGTATTTT. Translated, it gives CASSYQGLSPTDTQYF.

The table lists this clone with a few counts. The chain uses TRBV5-4 and TRBJ1-1, with a weak D call TRBD1 (5 bases). The CDR3 length is 15 residues. Germline V gene lookup returns CDR1 SGHNT and CDR2 YYREEE (reference sequence). V lost 0 bases and J lost 2, with 11 bases in between. DNA for the CDR3: TGTGCCAGCAGCTTGGCCGGGGGAACAAACACTGAAGCTTTCTTT. Translating gives CASSLAGGTNTEAFF.

The chain joins TRBV28 to TRBJ1-1, with 9 bases fitting TRBD1. The CDR3 covers 15 residues. CDR1 is MDHEN and CDR2 is SYDVKM in the germline V gene. The junction had 15 bases not matched to a gene; V was cut back by 5 bases and J by 11 bases. In DNA form, the CDR3 reads TGTGCCAGCAGTCCCTCGGGACAGGGAAGGCCCTTGGCTTTCTTT. It encodes CASSPSGQGRPLAFF. Looking up the rest from reference TRBV28 and TRBJ1-1 gives the full variable domain: DVKVTQSSRYLVKRTGEKVFLECVQDMDHENMFWYRQDPGLGLRLIYFSYDVKMKEKGDIPEGYSVSREKKERFSLILESASTNQTSMYLCASSPSGQGRPLAFFGQGTRLTVV.

The CDR3: CASSLGGFSSYEQYF. The CDR3 nucleotides are TGTGCCAGCAGCTTAGGCGGTTTCAGCTCCTACGAGCAGTACTTC. The chain joins TRBV5-6 to TRBJ2-7; D is ambiguous. Germline V gives CDR1 SGHDT, CDR2 YYEEEE. V was cut by 2 bases and J by 0 bases, with 12 bases left in between. The CDR3 has 15 residues.

The count of this clone is one. The chain combines TRBV2 with TRBJ1-4; D might be TRBD1 (5 bases). This CDR3 contains 12 residues. The ends were cut back, 2 bases at V and 7 bases at J, with 5 bases in the middle. The V gene's germline CDR1 is SNHLY and CDR2 FYNNEI. CDR3 amino acids: CASSEQGEKLFF. The DNA for the CDR3 is TGTGCCAGCAGTGAACAGGGTGAAAAACTGTTTTTT.

This chain joins TRBV7-2 and TRBJ1-2; a weak D match, TRBD1 (5 bases). V gave up 0 bases and J gave up 7 bases, with 27 bases separating them. Germline V lookup: CDR1 SGHTA, CDR2 FQGNSA. The CDR3 loop spans 19 amino acids. CDR3 region: CASSLAGGLRGISLAGYTF. CDR3 DNA sequence: TGTGCCAGCAGCTTAGCTGGAGGGCTTAGGGGAATCTCCTTGGCTGGCTACACCTTC.